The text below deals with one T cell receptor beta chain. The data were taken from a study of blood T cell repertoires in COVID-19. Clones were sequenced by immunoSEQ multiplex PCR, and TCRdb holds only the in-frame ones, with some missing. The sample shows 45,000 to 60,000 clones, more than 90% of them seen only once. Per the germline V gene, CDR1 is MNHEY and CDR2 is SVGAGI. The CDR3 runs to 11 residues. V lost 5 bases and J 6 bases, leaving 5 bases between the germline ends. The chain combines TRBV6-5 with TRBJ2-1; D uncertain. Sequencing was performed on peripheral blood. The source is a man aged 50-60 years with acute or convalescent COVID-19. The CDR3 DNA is TGTGCCAGCAGTCGCGTCAATGAGCAGTTCTTC. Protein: CASSRVNEQFF.